This T cell receptor (beta chain) originates from a study of blood T cell repertoires in COVID-19 (dated by TCRdb to 2018 to 2020). Broadly, across the study: Collaborator samples came from the United States, Italy and Spain and covered acute and convalescent phases of COVID-19. The material from the prospective study consisted of cDNA or gDNA derived from T cells, B-cell-depleted T cells, or PBMCs. Deeply sampled blood TCRbeta repertoires from subjects exposed to, actively infected with, or recovered from COVID-19 were included in the dataset. The repertoires were released in a freely available public database meant as a resource for research on the immune response to SARS-CoV-2. Samples came from the ongoing ImmuneRACE study (first 160 participants) plus 1,254 subjects from 6 global collaborators. Sample metadata almost always included a de-identified subject ID, COVID-19 status, age in years and sex. HLA class I and class II types, where available, came from metadata supplied by the sample provider rather than from assay-based typing.

CDR1 LNHDA and CDR2 SQIVND are derived from the germline V gene (reference sequence). The V end loses 7 bases and the J end loses 1 base, and a stretch of 10 bases separates them. The CDR3 covers 13 residues, taking in both the cysteine and the phenylalanine. The only DNA kept is the CDR3, 39 bases in frame from the first base. TCRbeta CDR3 regions were amplified from genomic DNA using the immunoSEQ Assay, a bias-controlled multiplex PCR. As for how the authors treated the data: Nucleated cell counts per sample were estimated from amplification of reference gene primers within the assay. To quantify the absolute abundance of each unique TCRbeta CDR3 rearrangement, sequence reads were collapsed and filtered. For each sample, productive Simpson clonality was calculated by taking the square root of Simpson's diversity index across productive rearrangements. Entries here come from immuneACCESS through TCRdb and include only in-frame sequences with V and J called. Some clones fail to appear in such tables; in the studies checked, an unresolved V gene covers under half of the shortfall, and the cause of the remainder is unknown. V, J and clone size were drawn from that table, and D and trimming were deduced from the DNA. Recorded for this sample are about 270,000 clones; about 91% of them occurred a single time. The top ten hold approximately 2.5% of the sample.

A word on this clone: Its cognate antigen has yet to be identified. No per-base quality is available; no much larger clone lies one base away.

Broad study findings and their caveats: The amount of clinical and demographic metadata varied by source and participant and was provided uncurated.

One collaborating source in Seattle enrolled patients while the patients were actively infected and followed the patients over time throughout the course of disease. Whole blood was collected in K2EDTA tubes by collaborating institutions according to the institutions' own protocols. Collaborator samples were shipped for TCRbeta analysis as frozen whole blood, isolated PBMCs, or DNA extracted from either sample type. Sequenced: peripheral blood. Rearrangement joined TRBV19 to TRBJ1-1, and possibly TRBD1, on 5 matching bases. The source is a person aged 18-30 years with COVID-19, enrolled during active disease. The nucleotide sequence is given as TGTGCCAGTACACCCAGGGAGAACACTGAAGCTTTCTTT. Its product reads: CASTPRENTEAFF.